Following are 10 T cell receptor beta chains from one sample sequenced in a study of blood T cell repertoires in COVID-19. Data came from immunoSEQ multiplex PCR; TCRdb stores just in-frame clones and leaves some out. The sample includes 200,000 to 250,000 clones, 80% seen only once; the top ten take about 7.7%. Sequencing used PBMCs or T cells enriched from blood (not recorded which). Source of these receptors: a woman aged 35 to 49 with acute COVID-19.

V is TRBV13 and J is TRBJ2-1; 10 bases align to TRBD2. Germline V gene sequence: CDR1 PRHDT, CDR2 FYEKMQ (reference sequence). J was trimmed by 6 bases and V by 3 bases; bases with no gene match: 8. The CDR3 has 16 amino acids. The CDR3 spells CASSFGFTSGTNEQFF. In DNA form, the CDR3 reads TGTGCCAGCAGCTTCGGATTTACTAGCGGGACCAATGAGCAGTTCTTC.

The chain is built from TRBV2 and TRBJ2-5, with D possibly matching TRBD2 (7 bases). This CDR3 has 14 residues. Trimming stripped 8 bases from V and 7 bases from J, with 20 bases between. The V gene's germline CDR1 is SNHLY and CDR2 FYNNEI. CDR3 sequence reads: CASRGAGSLGTQYF. CDR3 in DNA: TGTGCCAGCCGGGGGGCGGGGAGTCTTGGGACCCAGTACTTC.

The table lists this clone with a count of one. The junction shows a germline mismatch at one end, possibly a read error. The rearrangement joins TRBV28 to TRBJ2-7, with TRBD2 matching 9 bases. CDR3 length equals 15 residues. Looked up from germline, CDR1 is MDHEN and CDR2 is SYDVKM. The CDR3 region has the DNA TGTGCCAGCAGCTTCCTCCTTGCTAGCGGGAAATTCGCCGTCTTC. Amino acids: CASSFLLASGKFAVF.

Concerning this clone: Other DNA sequences from this sample encode an identical CDR3 as well. The chain employs TRBV5-1 and TRBJ1-1, with TRBD1 identical over 11 bases. V shed 0 bases, J shed 3 bases, and the junction held 7 bases outside the gene matches. CDR3 length: 17 amino acids. Germline V gives CDR1 SGHRS, CDR2 YFSETQ. In nucleotides, the CDR3 is TGCGCCAGCAGCTTGGATGGGACAGGGGGTCTAGACACTGAAGCTTTCTTT. Amino acid sequence: CASSLDGTGGLDTEAFF.

The V call is TRBV4-3, the J call TRBJ1-2; D remains unclear. The V gene's germline CDR1 is LGHNA and CDR2 YSLEER. The V end lost 1 base, the J end lost 2 bases, and 14 bases lay between the germline ends. The CDR3 has 16 amino acids. The CDR3 spells CASSQGGRAVNYGYTF. CDR3 bases: TGCGCCAGCAGCCAAGGAGGGCGGGCAGTGAACTATGGCTACACCTTC.

V is TRBV29-1 and J is TRBJ1-2, with 8 bases that match TRBD1. The CDR3 has 12 residues. Germline trimming cut 7 bases from V and 5 bases from J; bases unmatched to any gene: 6. Germline assignment: CDR1 SQVTM and CDR2 ANQGSEA. CDR3 protein: CSAVDREYGYTF. Written as DNA, the CDR3 is TGCAGCGCCGTGGACAGGGAGTATGGCTACACCTTC.

J is TRBJ2-3 and V is TRBV28, with 9 positions matching TRBD1. This CDR3 has 15 residues. Germline V gene lookup returns CDR1 MDHEN and CDR2 SYDVKM. With 7 bases clipped from V and 3 bases from J, the junction kept 8 bases outside the gene matches. CDR3 sequence reads: CASITGQGLTDTQYF. The CDR3 bases are TGTGCCAGCATAACGGGACAGGGCCTGACAGATACGCAGTATTTT.

The chain joins TRBV28 to TRBJ1-4; 11 bases line up with TRBD1. The CDR3 is made up of 16 amino acids. J gave up 3 bases and V 7 bases, and 7 bases lay outside the gene matches. Germline values: CDR1 MDHEN, CDR2 SYDVKM. The CDR3 region is CASTRDRGYSNEKLFF. The DNA for the CDR3 is TGTGCCAGCACCAGGGACAGGGGGTATTCTAATGAAAAACTGTTTTTT.

The chain links TRBV10-3 to TRBJ1-5; D is unclear. The CDR3 contains 15 residues. V lost 2 bases and J 1 base, leaving 9 bases between the germline ends. Germline CDR1 and CDR2: ENHRY and SYGVKD. The CDR3 spells CAISEADESNQPQHF. DNA of the CDR3: TGTGCCATCAGTGAGGCAGATGAAAGCAATCAGCCCCAGCATTTT.

This clone has just a few counts. This sequence joins TRBV4-2 and TRBJ1-4; D is perhaps TRBD1 (5 bases). With 5 bases removed from V and 6 bases from J, the gap between germline ends came to 16 bases. This CDR3 contains 15 residues. Germline CDR1 is LGHNA and CDR2 is YNFKEQ. Written as DNA, the CDR3 is TGTGCCAGCAGCTTTTCAGGGTCCCAGGATGAAAAACTGTTTTTT. Amino acid sequence: CASSFSGSQDEKLFF.